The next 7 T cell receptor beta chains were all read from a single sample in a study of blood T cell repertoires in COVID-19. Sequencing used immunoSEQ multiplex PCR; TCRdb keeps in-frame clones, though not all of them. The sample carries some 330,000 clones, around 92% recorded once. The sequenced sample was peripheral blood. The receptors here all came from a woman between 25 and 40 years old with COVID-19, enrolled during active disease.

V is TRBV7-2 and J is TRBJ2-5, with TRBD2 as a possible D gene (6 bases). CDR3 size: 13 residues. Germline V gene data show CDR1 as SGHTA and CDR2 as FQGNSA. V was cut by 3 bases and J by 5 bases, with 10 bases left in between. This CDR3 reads CASSLMEGETQYF. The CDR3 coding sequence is TGTGCCAGCAGCTTGATGGAGGGGGAGACCCAGTACTTC.

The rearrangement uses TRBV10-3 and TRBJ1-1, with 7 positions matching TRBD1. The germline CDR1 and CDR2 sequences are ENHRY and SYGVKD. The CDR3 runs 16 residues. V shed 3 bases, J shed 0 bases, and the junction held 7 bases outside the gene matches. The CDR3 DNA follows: TGTGCCATCAGTGATCCTCGACAGGGCTTGAACACTGAAGCTTTCTTT. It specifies CAISDPRQGLNTEAFF.

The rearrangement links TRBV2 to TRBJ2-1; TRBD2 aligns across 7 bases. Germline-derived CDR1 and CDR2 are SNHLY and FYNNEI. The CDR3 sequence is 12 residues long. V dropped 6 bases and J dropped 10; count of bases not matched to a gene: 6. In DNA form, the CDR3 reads TGTGCCAGCAGAGTCAGCGGGGCCGAGCAGTTCTTC. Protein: CASRVSGAEQFF. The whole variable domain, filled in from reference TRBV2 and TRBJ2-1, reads EPEVTQTPSHQVTQMGQEVILRCVPISNHLYFYWYRQILGQKVEFLVSFYNNEISEKSEIFDDQFSVERPDGSNFTLKIRSTKLEDSAMYFCASRVSGAEQFFGPGTRLTVL.

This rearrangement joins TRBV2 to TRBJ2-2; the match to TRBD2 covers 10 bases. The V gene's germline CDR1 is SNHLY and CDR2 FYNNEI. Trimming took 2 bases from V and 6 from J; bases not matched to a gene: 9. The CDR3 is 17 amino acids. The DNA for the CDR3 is TGTGCCAGCAGTGAACCCCCTAGCGGGGGTAGAGCCGGGGAGCTGTTTTTT. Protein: CASSEPPSGGRAGELFF.

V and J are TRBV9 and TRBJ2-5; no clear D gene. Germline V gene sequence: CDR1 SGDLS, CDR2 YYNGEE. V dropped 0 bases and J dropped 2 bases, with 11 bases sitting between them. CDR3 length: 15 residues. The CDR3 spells CASSVAGQLQETQYF. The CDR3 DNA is TGTGCCAGCAGCGTAGCTGGGCAGCTTCAAGAGACCCAGTACTTC. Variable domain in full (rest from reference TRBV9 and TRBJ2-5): DSGVTQTPKHLITATGQRVTLRCSPRSGDLSVYWYQQSLDQGLQFLIQYYNGEERAKGNILERFSAQQFPDLHSELNLSSLELGDSALYFCASSVAGQLQETQYFGPGTRLLVL.

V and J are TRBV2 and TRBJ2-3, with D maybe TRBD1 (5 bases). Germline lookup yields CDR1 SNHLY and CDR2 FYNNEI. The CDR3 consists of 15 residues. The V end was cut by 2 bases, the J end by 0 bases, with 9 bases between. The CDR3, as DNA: TGTGCCAGCAGTGAACAGGGAACTAGCACAGATACGCAGTATTTT. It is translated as CASSEQGTSTDTQYF.

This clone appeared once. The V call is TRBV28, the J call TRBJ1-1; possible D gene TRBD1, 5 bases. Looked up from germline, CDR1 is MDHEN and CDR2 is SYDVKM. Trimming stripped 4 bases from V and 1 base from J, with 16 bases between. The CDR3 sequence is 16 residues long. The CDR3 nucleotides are TGTGCCAGCAGTTCCCCTATACGGAGGGGGAACACTGAAGCTTTCTTT. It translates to CASSSPIRRGNTEAFF.